This T cell receptor beta chain comes out of a study of spatial heterogeneity in lung cancer. Study-level background: Beta-chain sequences were consistently detected more often than alpha-chain sequences. Broader study findings: Ubiquitous expanded tumor TCRs surfaced in blood more at resection than they did at follow-up.

Comment on this clonotype: Antigen specificity is unknown.

V lost 0 bases, J lost 2 bases, and 9 bases lay in between. This CDR3 is 14 amino acids long. CDR1 is SGHDT and CDR2 is YYEEEE in the germline V gene. Every TCR cDNA molecule carried a tag that served as a unique molecular identifier. TCRdb re-analysed the 5' RACE reads in MiXCR, keeping a single row per CDR3 protein. Of over 45,000 distinct CDR3 sequences listed, approximately 12% are singletons. Specified time point: blood at routine non-recurrence follow-up after resection. The V call is TRBV5-6, the J call TRBJ2-7; no clear D. The sequence was obtained from a male donor with early-stage non-small cell lung cancer. The material was PBMCs, obtained at follow-up. Here the CDR3 DNA reads TGTGCCAGCAGCTTGGATCCGAATACCTACGAGCAGTACTTC. It encodes CASSLDPNTYEQYF.